This entry features one T cell receptor beta chain sequence. These data come from a study of cytomegalovirus exposure and HLA in healthy donors. Background on the study: Out of 398 genotyped donors, less than 85% belonged to the Caucasian-associated ancestry cluster.

This CDR3 region has 15 residues. Germline values: CDR1 LNHDA, CDR2 SQIVND (reference sequence). V shed 6 bases and J 8 bases; nucleotides not matched to a gene: 9. PCR was performed using 60 Vbeta and 13 Jbeta primers. The assay was immunoSEQ multiplex PCR, and TCRdb's table has in-frame clones only and misses some. The data contain roughly 280,000 clones, about 66% of them singletons. The rearrangement uses TRBV19 and TRBJ1-4, with 10 nucleotides matching TRBD1. The sample comprised PBMCs. The sequence was obtained from a female donor in good health and CMV-seronegative. CDR3 in amino acids: CASRPLGQGSEKLFF. CDR3 sequence (DNA): TGTGCCAGTAGGCCCCTGGGACAGGGGTCCGAAAAACTGTTTTTT.